This record concerns one T cell receptor beta chain sequence. The antigen is not known. The CDR3 loop spans 13 amino acids. V was shortened by 7 bases and J by 6 bases, with 14 bases between the two germline ends. Germline loops: CDR1 LNHDA, CDR2 SQIVND (reference sequence). This entry comes from a study of breast tumors, draining lymph nodes, adjacent tissues. Study results and caveats: Tumors had less TCR diversity than lymph nodes, more than nontumor tissue.

Axillary draining lymph nodes of breast cancer patients supplied the node samples. TCRdb passed the multiplex PCR reads through MiXCR, listing each CDR3 protein once. The sample shows over 200,000 distinct CDR3 sequences, roughly 32% of them seen only once. The sequence came from a female donor with breast cancer. Some clones in this sample may be carry-over from other donors' samples. The gene calls are TRBV19 and TRBJ2-3; no firm D call. The sequenced sample consisted of axillary lymph node tissue. CDR3 loop: CASTPKWSDTQYF. As DNA, the CDR3 is TGTGCCAGTACCCCGAAGTGGAGTGATACGCAGTATTTT.